This entry describes one T cell receptor (beta chain). This CDR3 region has 14 residues. Germline CDR1 LNHDA, CDR2 SQIVND (reference sequence). V was shortened by 0 bases and J by 4 bases, with 7 bases between the two germline ends. This entry comes from a study of early T cells in non-severe SARS-CoV-2 infection. Whole-study context: Chains were unpaired, as sequencing was done on bulk RNA from unsorted whole blood.

Individual cDNA molecules carried attached unique molecular identifiers. A single record per CDR3 protein comes from TCRdb applying MiXCR to the 5' RACE reads. The sample yields around 88,000 distinct CDR3 sequences, about an eighth seen once. Sequenced input: whole blood. This chain links TRBV19 with TRBJ1-5; D not certain. The TCR originated in an adult who was a healthcare worker with PCR-confirmed SARS-CoV-2 infection or an uninfected control (not recorded which). DNA of the CDR3: TGTGCCAGTAGTATAGAGGAGGGAAATCAGCCCCAGCATTTT. This encodes CASSIEEGNQPQHF.